This TCR beta chain was recorded in a study of T-cell reconstitution after alpha-beta-depleted transplantation in children. Study-wide results and caveats: When one year had passed after transplant, most T-cell counts and diversity came from newly produced T cells. The high TCRbeta diversity at day 60 in some patients came from surviving recipient T cells and thymic progenitors.

Preparation of the TCRbeta library was carried out with unique molecular identifiers. One entry per CDR3 protein, called by TCRdb with MiXCR from the PCR reads. The sample includes hundreds of thousands of distinct CDR3 sequences, under 15% of them seen just once. The CDR3 has 13 residues. V was trimmed by 2 bases and J by 5 bases, leaving 6 bases between them. This clonotype has at least ten counts. Its target is not known. The chain employs TRBV12-3 or TRBV12-4 and TRBJ1-4; unclear D gene. The TCR comes from a girl aged 2 to 9 with congenital amegakaryocytic thrombocytopenia, due to receive a stem cell transplant. This specimen consisted of PBMCs, obtained before TCRalphabeta/CD19-depleted stem cell transplant. The CDR3 protein is CASSLNSNEKLFF. CDR3 coding DNA: TGTGCCAGCAGTTTAAACTCCAATGAAAAACTGTTTTTT.